These T cell receptor beta chains were read from a single sample in a study of control samples from healthy donors and cancer patients. Sequenced by immunoSEQ multiplex PCR; TCRdb stores in-frame clones only, minus some. The sample lists roughly 120,000 clones, over 90% seen once, with less than 3.5% in the top ten. The sample comprised blood. These receptor sequences come from a man aged 25-45 years in good health. Both conserved end residues are part of each CDR3. Each record gives: clone size, D gene, J gene, V gene, CDR3 protein, CDR3 DNA. D genes are given only for firm matches. Only some rows state a clone size, as once, few, many or a class for expanded clones.

abundance: .
d_gene: .
j_gene: TRBJ2-5
v_gene: TRBV6-5
CDR3aa: CASQSGEETQYF
CDR3nt: TGTGCCAGCCAATCAGGGGAAGAGACCCAGTACTTC

abundance: once
d_gene: .
j_gene: TRBJ2-6
v_gene: TRBV5-1
CDR3aa: CASSLRTLSSGANVLTF
CDR3nt: TGCGCCAGCAGCTTACGGACACTTAGCTCTGGGGCCAACGTCCTGACTTTC

abundance: .
d_gene: TRBD2
j_gene: TRBJ2-5
v_gene: TRBV7-9
CDR3aa: CASSLGTSGGLETQYF
CDR3nt: TGTGCCAGCAGCCTAGGGACTAGCGGGGGCCTCGAGACCCAGTACTTC

abundance: .
d_gene: .
j_gene: TRBJ1-1
v_gene: TRBV6-2/TRBV6-3
CDR3aa: CASSFRLNTEAFF
CDR3nt: TGTGCCAGCAGTTTCCGATTGAACACTGAAGCTTTCTTT

abundance: once
d_gene: TRBD1
j_gene: TRBJ2-5
v_gene: TRBV7-7
CDR3aa: CASSRQGAAKETQYF
CDR3nt: TGTGCCAGCAGCAGACAGGGGGCGGCGAAAGAGACCCAGTACTTC

abundance: .
d_gene: .
j_gene: TRBJ2-5
v_gene: TRBV28
CDR3aa: CASREGVETQYF
CDR3nt: TGTGCCAGCAGGGAGGGTGTAGAGACCCAGTACTTC

abundance: .
d_gene: .
j_gene: TRBJ1-5
v_gene: TRBV6-5
CDR3aa: CASSRGSYSNQPQHF
CDR3nt: TGTGCCAGCAGTCGGGGTTCCTATAGCAATCAGCCCCAGCATTTT

abundance: .
d_gene: .
j_gene: TRBJ1-3
v_gene: TRBV19
CDR3aa: CASSSGPGNTIYF
CDR3nt: TGTGCCAGTAGTTCCGGGCCTGGAAACACCATATATTTT

abundance: .
d_gene: .
j_gene: TRBJ2-1
v_gene: TRBV15
CDR3aa: CATSRDMQGRNEQFF
CDR3nt: TGTGCCACCAGCAGAGATATGCAGGGCAGGAATGAGCAGTTCTTC

abundance: .
d_gene: .
j_gene: TRBJ1-1
v_gene: TRBV30
CDR3aa: CAWSEADTPTGEAFF
CDR3nt: TGTGCCTGGAGCGAAGCCGACACCCCAACGGGTGAAGCTTTCTTT

abundance: .
d_gene: TRBD2
j_gene: TRBJ2-5
v_gene: TRBV5-1
CDR3aa: CASSRGGGPGLETQYF
CDR3nt: TGCGCCAGCAGCAGGGGCGGGGGGCCGGGACTGGAGACCCAGTACTTC

abundance: .
d_gene: .
j_gene: TRBJ2-3
v_gene: TRBV6-2/TRBV6-3
CDR3aa: CASSYAYRDRSTDTQYF
CDR3nt: TGTGCCAGCAGTTACGCCTACAGGGATAGGAGCACAGATACGCAGTATTTT

abundance: .
d_gene: TRBD1
j_gene: TRBJ2-1
v_gene: TRBV3-1/TRBV3-2
CDR3aa: CASSQEGPGGKNEQFF
CDR3nt: TGTGCCAGCAGCCAAGAAGGCCCAGGGGGTAAAAATGAGCAGTTCTTC

abundance: .
d_gene: .
j_gene: TRBJ1-1
v_gene: TRBV6-5
CDR3aa: CACSRGRDTEAFF
CDR3nt: TGTGCCTGTTCCCGGGGACGGGACACTGAAGCTTTCTTT

abundance: .
d_gene: TRBD2
j_gene: TRBJ2-1
v_gene: TRBV3-1/TRBV3-2
CDR3aa: CASKRAGGGNEQFF
CDR3nt: TGTGCCAGCAAAAGAGCGGGGGGAGGGAATGAGCAGTTCTTC

abundance: .
d_gene: TRBD1
j_gene: TRBJ1-3
v_gene: TRBV10-3
CDR3aa: CASLDRGAGNTIYF
CDR3nt: TGTGCCTCCTTAGACAGGGGGGCAGGAAACACCATATATTTT

abundance: .
d_gene: .
j_gene: TRBJ1-1
v_gene: TRBV28
CDR3aa: CASTPATANTEAFF
CDR3nt: TGTGCCAGCACCCCCGCTACGGCGAACACTGAAGCTTTCTTT

abundance: .
d_gene: .
j_gene: TRBJ2-1
v_gene: TRBV24-1
CDR3aa: CATSDLGRGPQSSYNEQFF
CDR3nt: TGTGCCACCAGTGATTTGGGGCGGGGGCCCCAAAGCTCCTACAATGAGCAGTTCTTC

abundance: .
d_gene: .
j_gene: TRBJ2-3
v_gene: TRBV3-1/TRBV3-2
CDR3aa: CASSHVSDTDTQYF
CDR3nt: TGTGCCAGCAGCCACGTTAGCGACACAGATACGCAGTATTTT

abundance: .
d_gene: .
j_gene: TRBJ1-5
v_gene: TRBV7-9
CDR3aa: CASSLGGGGQPQHF
CDR3nt: TGTGCCAGCAGCTTAGGGGGGGGAGGTCAGCCCCAGCATTTT

abundance: once
d_gene: .
j_gene: TRBJ2-6
v_gene: TRBV9
CDR3aa: CASSVVTGRSGANVLTF
CDR3nt: TGTGCCAGCAGCGTAGTGACAGGCCGCTCTGGGGCCAACGTCCTGACTTTC

abundance: once
d_gene: TRBD2
j_gene: TRBJ2-5
v_gene: TRBV6-6
CDR3aa: CASSRPRGAGGRETQYF
CDR3nt: TGTGCCAGCAGTCGGCCACGAGGGGCGGGGGGGCGAGAGACCCAGTACTTC

abundance: .
d_gene: .
j_gene: TRBJ2-7
v_gene: TRBV12-3/TRBV12-4
CDR3aa: CASSLGPDYEQYF
CDR3nt: TGTGCCAGCAGTTTAGGCCCGGACTACGAGCAGTACTTC

abundance: .
d_gene: .
j_gene: TRBJ1-5
v_gene: TRBV19
CDR3aa: CASSPRRQMNQPQHF
CDR3nt: TGTGCCAGTAGTCCCCGGAGGCAGATGAATCAGCCCCAGCATTTT

abundance: .
d_gene: .
j_gene: TRBJ1-2
v_gene: TRBV27
CDR3aa: CASRGRDYGYTF
CDR3nt: TGTGCCAGCAGGGGGCGCGACTATGGCTACACCTTC

abundance: .
d_gene: TRBD1
j_gene: TRBJ2-1
v_gene: TRBV3-1/TRBV3-2
CDR3aa: CASSLMRGQGGNEQFF
CDR3nt: TGTGCCAGCAGCCTAATGAGGGGACAGGGGGGCAATGAGCAGTTCTTC

abundance: .
d_gene: TRBD2
j_gene: TRBJ2-2
v_gene: TRBV7-3
CDR3aa: CASSRRGLAGGRNTGELFF
CDR3nt: TGTGCCAGCAGCCGCCGGGGACTAGCGGGGGGTCGGAACACCGGGGAGCTGTTTTTT

abundance: once
d_gene: .
j_gene: TRBJ1-5
v_gene: TRBV5-6
CDR3aa: CASSLQGRGETQHF
CDR3nt: TGTGCCAGCAGCTTACAGGGTAGGGGCGAGACCCAGCATTTT

abundance: .
d_gene: .
j_gene: TRBJ1-1
v_gene: TRBV7-3
CDR3aa: CASSSQGSTEAFF
CDR3nt: TGTGCCAGCAGCTCACAGGGTAGCACTGAAGCTTTCTTT

abundance: .
d_gene: .
j_gene: TRBJ1-5
v_gene: TRBV6-5
CDR3aa: CASRGQLNQPQHF
CDR3nt: TGTGCCAGCAGAGGACAGCTCAATCAGCCCCAGCATTTT

abundance: .
d_gene: TRBD2
j_gene: TRBJ2-2
v_gene: TRBV5-1
CDR3aa: CASSILPGLAGTETGELFF
CDR3nt: TGCGCCAGCAGCATATTGCCGGGACTAGCGGGAACGGAAACCGGGGAGCTGTTTTTT

abundance: .
d_gene: .
j_gene: TRBJ1-4
v_gene: TRBV6-5
CDR3aa: CASRDIGGTNEKLFF
CDR3nt: TGTGCCAGCAGGGATATTGGGGGAACTAATGAAAAACTGTTTTTT

abundance: .
d_gene: TRBD1
j_gene: TRBJ1-1
v_gene: TRBV11-2
CDR3aa: CASSLVSPTGVDTEAFF
CDR3nt: TGTGCCAGCAGCTTAGTTTCCCCGACAGGGGTGGACACTGAAGCTTTCTTT

abundance: .
d_gene: .
j_gene: TRBJ1-4
v_gene: TRBV6-5
CDR3aa: CASKPGAGEKLFF
CDR3nt: TGTGCCAGCAAGCCGGGCGCAGGTGAAAAACTGTTTTTT

abundance: .
d_gene: .
j_gene: TRBJ2-3
v_gene: TRBV19
CDR3aa: CASSIEGESSWGTDTQYF
CDR3nt: TGTGCCAGTAGTATAGAGGGGGAGTCATCTTGGGGCACAGATACGCAGTATTTT

abundance: .
d_gene: .
j_gene: TRBJ1-3
v_gene: TRBV5-5
CDR3aa: CASSFPGTTGNTIYF
CDR3nt: TGTGCCAGCAGCTTCCCCGGGACGACAGGAAACACCATATATTTT

abundance: once
d_gene: .
j_gene: TRBJ2-7
v_gene: TRBV5-1
CDR3aa: CASSPFNSAVDYEQYF
CDR3nt: TGCGCCAGCAGCCCCTTCAATTCCGCGGTGGATTACGAGCAGTACTTC

abundance: .
d_gene: .
j_gene: TRBJ2-4
v_gene: TRBV24-1
CDR3aa: CATSDLGLTDPKAKNIQYF
CDR3nt: TGTGCCACCAGTGATTTGGGACTGACAGACCCTAAGGCCAAAAACATTCAGTACTTC

abundance: .
d_gene: TRBD1
j_gene: TRBJ1-1
v_gene: TRBV6-4
CDR3aa: CASSDGTVNTEAFF
CDR3nt: TGTGCCAGCAGTGATGGGACAGTGAACACTGAAGCTTTCTTT

abundance: once
d_gene: TRBD1
j_gene: TRBJ1-2
v_gene: TRBV12-5
CDR3aa: CASGPPTGEGYTF
CDR3nt: TGTGCTAGTGGTCCTCCGACAGGGGAAGGCTACACCTTC

abundance: .
d_gene: .
j_gene: TRBJ1-2
v_gene: TRBV4-2
CDR3aa: CASSQDRPDPNYGYTF
CDR3nt: TGTGCCAGCAGCCAAGACCGGCCAGATCCAAACTATGGCTACACCTTC

abundance: .
d_gene: .
j_gene: TRBJ1-5
v_gene: TRBV12-5
CDR3aa: CASGLRQGNQPQHF
CDR3nt: TGTGCTAGTGGTCTCCGACAGGGCAATCAGCCCCAGCATTTT